The clone carrying this T cell receptor (beta chain) was detected ten times or more. Its specificity is not known. Trimming took 6 bases from V and 4 from J; bases not matched to a gene: 8. The CDR3 spans 15 residues. This specimen comes from a study of CD8 T cells in ankylosing spondylitis. Regarding the study as a whole: Apparently characteristic of ankylosing spondylitis blood was a TCR beta motif (eight highly homologous variants). Enrichment of disease-linked clones was reportedly significant in matched ankylosing spondylitis synovial fluid. Within peripheral blood, clones linked to disease were CD8+ and relatively rare.

TCRdb processed the 5' RACE reads anew with MiXCR; each CDR3 protein has one entry. There are about 540,000 distinct CDR3 sequences in the sample; 9.5% to 15% occur only once, and nearly 7% lies in the top ten. The TCR originated in a male donor with ankylosing spondylitis. Sequences were obtained from blood, either unsorted or a sorted T cell fraction (not recorded which). The chain carries TRBV12-3 or TRBV12-4 and TRBJ2-1; 8 nucleotides match TRBD2. The CDR3 nucleotides read TGTGCCAGCAGCCCTCGGGTAGCGGGATACAATGAGCAGTTCTTC. This gives the protein CASSPRVAGYNEQFF.